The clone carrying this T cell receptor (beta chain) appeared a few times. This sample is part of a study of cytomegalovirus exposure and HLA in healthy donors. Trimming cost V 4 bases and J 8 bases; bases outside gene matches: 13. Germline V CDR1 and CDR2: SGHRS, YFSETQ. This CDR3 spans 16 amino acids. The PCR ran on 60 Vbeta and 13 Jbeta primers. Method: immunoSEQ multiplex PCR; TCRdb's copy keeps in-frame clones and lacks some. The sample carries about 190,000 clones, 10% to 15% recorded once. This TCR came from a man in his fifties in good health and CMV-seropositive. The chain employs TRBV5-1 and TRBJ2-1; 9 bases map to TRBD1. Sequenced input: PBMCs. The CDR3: CASSPPPGQGRDEQFF. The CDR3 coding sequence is TGCGCCAGCAGCCCACCTCCGGGACAGGGAAGAGATGAGCAGTTCTTC.